One sample yielded the 9 T cell receptor beta chains listed below, sequenced in a study of vaccination and CD4 T cells after COVID-19 (dated by TCRdb to 2022 to 2024). Library preparation was by PCR. TCRdb shows the sequencer as Illumina iSeq 100. DNA from cultured CD4+ T cells was subjected to TCR sequencing with the Oncomine TCR Beta short-read assay at the Johns Hopkins FTIC core. In-frame beta chains were kept once TCRdb had trimmed the public reads at Q25 with fastp and called clones with MiXCR. One record per CDR3 amino acid sequence lists the most common genes and DNA. This sample has under 25,000 distinct CDR3 sequences in its table, and 45% to 65% of those were observed once. Together, the top ten hold approximately 3% of the sample. What this sample's treatment or condition label stands for: roughly 10-day PBMC culture with coronavirus spike peptide pools or control peptides (ViraFEST assay).

No antigens are known for them. Source material: CD4+ T cells from blood, cultured in vitro. The receptors derive from a human donor who had recovered from COVID-19.

The V call is TRBV5-1, the J call TRBJ1-2, with 10 bases matching TRBD1. J gave up 4 bases and V 0 bases, and 6 bases lay outside the gene matches. This CDR3 is 16 amino acids long. Germline V gene data show CDR1 as SGHRS and CDR2 as YFSETQ. The CDR3 region has the DNA TGCGCCAGCAGCTTGGGGGACAGGGGAATGGGCTATGGCTACACCTTC. Amino acid sequence: CASSLGDRGMGYGYTF.

The chain has TRBV25-1 and TRBJ2-1; 13 positions match TRBD2. The CDR3 is 14 residues long. Losses at the gene ends were 11 bases for V and 7 bases for J; bases not matched to a gene: 8. From germline, CDR1 is MGHDK and CDR2 SYGVNS. CDR3 DNA: TGTGCCTCCCGGACTAGCGGGAGAGGAAATGAGCAGTTCTTC. Translating gives CASRTSGRGNEQFF.

This chain links TRBV7-2 with TRBJ2-7; 8 positions match TRBD1. The CDR3 runs 15 residues. In germline, CDR1 is SGHTA, CDR2 FQGNSA. V trimming: 5 bases; J trimming: 3 bases; junction bases outside the gene matches: 9. The CDR3 loop is CASSPTGTGGYEQYF. DNA of the CDR3: TGTGCCAGCAGCCCAACCGGGACAGGAGGCTACGAGCAGTACTTC.

J is TRBJ1-2 and V is TRBV7-8; D is undetermined. The germline CDR1 and CDR2 sequences are SGHVS and FQNEAQ. Trimming removed 2 bases from V and 2 bases from J, with 9 bases in between. The length of the CDR3 is 14 residues. The CDR3 protein is CASSLFQSNYGYTF. CDR3 sequence (DNA): TGTGCCAGCAGCTTATTTCAATCCAACTATGGCTACACCTTC.

V is TRBV6-1 and J is TRBJ1-5; D remains ambiguous. The CDR3 loop spans 15 amino acids. CDR1 and CDR2 from the germline V gene are MNHNS and SASEGT. Trimming pared 6 bases from V and 3 bases from J, leaving 15 bases between. The CDR3 coding sequence is TGTGCCAGCAGCCACCGCCCCGGGATCAATCAGCCCCAGCATTTT. Protein sequence: CASSHRPGINQPQHF.

The chain couples TRBV12-3 or TRBV12-4 to TRBJ1-1; TRBD1 aligns across 7 bases. The CDR3 extends over 13 amino acids. V gave up 0 bases and J gave up 11 bases; unmatched junction bases: 6. The CDR3 here is CASSLAGIRGAFF. DNA for the CDR3: TGTGCCAGCAGTTTAGCGGGAATCAGGGGGGCTTTCTTT.

The sample holds a few counts of this clonotype. The chain links TRBV6-1 to TRBJ1-2, with TRBD1 matching over 8 bases. With V trimmed by 6 bases and J by 4 bases, 7 bases remained unmatched. The CDR3 covers 14 residues. In germline, CDR1 is MNHNS, CDR2 SASEGT. In DNA, the CDR3 is TGTGCCAGCAGCCAAAGGACAGGGAGCTATGGCTACACCTTC. Translating gives CASSQRTGSYGYTF.

The chain combines TRBV6-2 or TRBV6-3 with TRBJ1-2, with 8 nucleotides matching TRBD1. The CDR3 has 15 amino acids. Per the germline V gene, CDR1 is MNHEY and CDR2 is SVGEGT. Losses at the gene ends were 0 bases for V and 8 bases for J; bases not matched to a gene: 8. The CDR3 loop is CASSYSTWTGQGYTF. The CDR3 coding sequence is TGTGCCAGCAGTTACTCGACCTGGACAGGGCAGGGCTACACCTTC.

The chain combines TRBV20-1 with TRBJ2-3; D gene ambiguous. The CDR3 is 14 residues long. CDR1 and CDR2 (germline): DFQATT, SNEGSKA (reference sequence). Trimming cost V 0 bases and J 2 bases, with 9 bases left between them. CDR3 nucleotide sequence: TGCAGTGCTAGAGATTCACTTACCACAGATACGCAGTATTTT. Encoded protein: CSARDSLTTDTQYF.